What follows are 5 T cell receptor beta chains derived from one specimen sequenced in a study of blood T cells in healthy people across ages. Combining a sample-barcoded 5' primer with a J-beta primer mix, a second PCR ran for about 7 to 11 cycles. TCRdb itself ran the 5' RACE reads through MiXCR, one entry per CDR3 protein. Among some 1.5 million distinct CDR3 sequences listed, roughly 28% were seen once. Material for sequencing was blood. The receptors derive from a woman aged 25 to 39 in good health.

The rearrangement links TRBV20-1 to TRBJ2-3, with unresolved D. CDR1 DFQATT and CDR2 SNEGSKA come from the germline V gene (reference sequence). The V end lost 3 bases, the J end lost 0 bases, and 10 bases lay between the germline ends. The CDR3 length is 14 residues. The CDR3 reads CSARIQTSTDTQYF. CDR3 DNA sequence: TGCAGTGCTAGGATACAGACTAGCACAGATACGCAGTATTTT.

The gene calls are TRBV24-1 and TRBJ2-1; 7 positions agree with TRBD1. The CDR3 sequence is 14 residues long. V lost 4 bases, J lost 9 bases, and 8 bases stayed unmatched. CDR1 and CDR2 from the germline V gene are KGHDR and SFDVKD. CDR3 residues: CATSDQRQGSEQFF. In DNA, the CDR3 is TGTGCCACCAGTGACCAGAGACAGGGCAGTGAGCAGTTCTTC.

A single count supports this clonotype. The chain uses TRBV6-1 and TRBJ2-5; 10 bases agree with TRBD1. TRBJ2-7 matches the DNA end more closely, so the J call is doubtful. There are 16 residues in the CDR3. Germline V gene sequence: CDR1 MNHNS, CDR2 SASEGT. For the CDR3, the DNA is TGTGCCAGCAGTGAAGTGCGGACAGGGGGTGTGTACGAGCAGTACTTC. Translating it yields CASSEVRTGGVYEQYF.

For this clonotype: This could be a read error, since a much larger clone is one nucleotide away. CDR3 in amino acids: CAGSRGPRETQYF. CDR3 sequence (DNA): TGCGCCGGCAGTCGGGGACCCCGAGAGACCCAGTACTTC. The chain employs TRBV4-3 and TRBJ2-7; D is perhaps TRBD1 or TRBD2 (5 bases each). The DNA matches TRBJ2-5 better at its end, which makes the J call doubtful. The CDR3 sequence is 13 residues long. The germline gives CDR1 LGHNA, CDR2 YSLEER.

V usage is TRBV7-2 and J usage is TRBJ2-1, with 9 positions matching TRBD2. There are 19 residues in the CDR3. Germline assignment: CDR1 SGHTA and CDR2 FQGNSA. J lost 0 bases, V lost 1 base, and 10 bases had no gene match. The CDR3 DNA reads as TGTGCCAGCAGCTTAGTACCGACTAGCGGAACCCACTCCTACAATGAGCAGTTCTTC. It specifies CASSLVPTSGTHSYNEQFF. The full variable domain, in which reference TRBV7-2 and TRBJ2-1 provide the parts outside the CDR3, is GAGVSQSPSNKVTEKGKDVELRCDPISGHTALYWYRQSLGQGLEFLIYFQGNSAPDKSGLPSDRFSAERTGGSVSTLTIQRTQQEDSAVYLCASSLVPTSGTHSYNEQFFGPGTRLTVL.